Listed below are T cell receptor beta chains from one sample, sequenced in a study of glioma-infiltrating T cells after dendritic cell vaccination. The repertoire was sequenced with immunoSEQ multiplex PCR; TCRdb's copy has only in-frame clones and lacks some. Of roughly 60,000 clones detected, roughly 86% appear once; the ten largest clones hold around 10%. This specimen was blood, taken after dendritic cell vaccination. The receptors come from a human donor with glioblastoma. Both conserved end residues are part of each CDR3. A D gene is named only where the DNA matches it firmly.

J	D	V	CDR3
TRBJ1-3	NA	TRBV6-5	CASSYSPAGNTIYF
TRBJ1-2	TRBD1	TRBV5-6	CASSLRAGGAYGYTF
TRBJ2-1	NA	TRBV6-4	CASSLRGAEYNEQFF
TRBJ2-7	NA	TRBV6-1	CASSPRQEEQYF
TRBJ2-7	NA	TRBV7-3	CASSLSGPLAEQYF
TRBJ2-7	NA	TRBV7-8	CASSPKTGPLNEQYF
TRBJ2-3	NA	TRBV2	CASSEALRRTATGADTQYF
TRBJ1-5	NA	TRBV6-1	CASSLQGSNQPQHF
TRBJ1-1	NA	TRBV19	CASSISRQNTEAFF
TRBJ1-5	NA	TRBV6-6	CASIRGTLGEPQHF
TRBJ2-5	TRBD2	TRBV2	CASSELAGGGWETQYF
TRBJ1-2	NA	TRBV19	CASSIFGGSDGYTF
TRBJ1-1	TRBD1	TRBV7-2	CASSPRQGRTEAFF
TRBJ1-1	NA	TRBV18	CASLGGSDTEAFF
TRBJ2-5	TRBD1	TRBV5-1	CASRTAGQGYKPEETQYF
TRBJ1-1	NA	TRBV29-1	CSAEGGGQGTEAFF
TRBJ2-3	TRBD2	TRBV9	CASSVGTSGQSDTQYF
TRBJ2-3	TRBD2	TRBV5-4	CASSRGGRAQGYTDTQYF
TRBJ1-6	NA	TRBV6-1	CASVVGGNSPLHF
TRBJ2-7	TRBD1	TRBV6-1	CASSETGGDYEQYF
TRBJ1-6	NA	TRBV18	CASSPLDGNNSPLHF
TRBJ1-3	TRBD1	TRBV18	CASSPIHGQENTIYF
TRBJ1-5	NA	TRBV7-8	CASSLAAGQSSNQPQHF
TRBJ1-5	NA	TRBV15	CATSRVGSQPQHF
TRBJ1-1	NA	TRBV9	CASSQKGDTEAFF
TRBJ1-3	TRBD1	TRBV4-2	CASSQVNRGSGNTIYF